These 5 T cell receptor beta chains came from one sample sequenced in a study of blood T cell repertoires in COVID-19. Clones were sequenced by immunoSEQ multiplex PCR, and TCRdb holds only the in-frame ones, with some missing. This sample has under 350,000 clones, with roughly 91% found just once. Material for sequencing was peripheral blood. Source of these receptors: a middle-aged man with acute or convalescent COVID-19.

The rearrangement uses TRBV30 and TRBJ1-5; weak D call: TRBD1 (5 bases). The CDR3 extends over 15 amino acids. V lost 0 bases and J 2 bases, leaving 11 bases between the germline ends. In germline, CDR1 is GTSNPN, CDR2 SVGIG (reference sequence). CDR3 DNA sequence: TGTGCCTGGAGTGTAGGGGTTTTGGGCAATCAGCCCCAGCATTTT. It codes for CAWSVGVLGNQPQHF.

The V gene is TRBV4-1, the J gene TRBJ1-2, with 7 positions matching TRBD1. From germline, CDR1 is MGHRA and CDR2 YSYEKL. Trimming cost V 3 bases and J 5 bases; bases outside gene matches: 12. The length of the CDR3 is 16 residues. CDR3 in amino acids: CASSHNPRGLGYGYTF. DNA for the CDR3: TGCGCCAGCAGCCATAACCCGAGGGGGCTCGGGTATGGCTACACCTTC.

This chain connects TRBV30 to TRBJ1-1; TRBD1 matches 8 bases. Germline CDR1 and CDR2: GTSNPN and SVGIG (reference sequence). With V trimmed by 3 bases and J by 0 bases, 12 bases remained unmatched. CDR3 length: 17 amino acids. CDR3 sequence (DNA): TGTGCCTGGAGGCCCGACAGGGGAGGAGTGTTGAACACTGAAGCTTTCTTT. This gives the protein CAWRPDRGGVLNTEAFF.

The chain uses TRBV5-4 and TRBJ2-2; D possibly corresponds to TRBD1 (5 bases). Between the trimmed V and J ends, which lost 2 bases and 0 bases, there was a span of 11 bases. The germline gives CDR1 SGHNT, CDR2 YYREEE (reference sequence). The length of the CDR3 is 16 residues. The CDR3 DNA sequence: TGTGCCAGCAGCTTTCTCGACAGCACGAACACCGGGGAGCTGTTTTTT. The encoded protein is CASSFLDSTNTGELFF.

The rearrangement uses TRBV12-5 and TRBJ1-4; the D is unclear. V was shortened by 7 bases and J by 0 bases, with 15 bases between the two germline ends. Germline V CDR1 and CDR2: LGHNT, FRNRAP. This CDR3 comprises 16 residues. This CDR3 is CASATTHPATNEKLFF. CDR3 DNA sequence: TGTGCTAGTGCCACGACTCACCCTGCAACTAATGAAAAACTGTTTTTT.